The rows below give T cell receptor beta chains drawn from one sample of a study of CD8+ T cells in alopecia areata. Assay used: immunoSEQ multiplex PCR; TCRdb lists only in-frame clones, some missing. The repertoire consists of around 250,000 clones, with roughly 69% occurring once and the leading ten covering about 1.3%. Sample: CD4+ T cells sorted from blood, taken at week 0. These receptors were collected from a human donor with alopecia areata. Each CDR3 is given with its conserved first and last residue. A D gene is named only where the DNA matches it firmly. The size field is filled for only some rows; it gives once, few, many or a size class.

J | D | size | V | DNA | CDR3
TRBJ1-5 | NA | NA | TRBV15 | TGTGCCACCAGCAACGGGTACAGCAATCAGCCCCAGCATTTT | CATSNGYSNQPQHF
TRBJ1-3 | NA | NA | TRBV9 | TGTGCCAGCAGCCGGACGCCCTCTGGAAACACCATATATTTT | CASSRTPSGNTIYF
TRBJ2-7 | TRBD2 | NA | TRBV5-4 | TGTGCCAGCAGCTTGGCGGGGGGGCCCTACGAGCAGTACTTC | CASSLAGGPYEQYF
TRBJ2-5 | NA | NA | TRBV29-1 | TGCAGCGGATGGGGGAAACAAGAGACCCAGTACTTC | CSGWGKQETQYF
TRBJ2-5 | NA | few | TRBV7-2 | TGTGCCAGCAGTAGGAGAGGAGAGACCCAGTACTTC | CASSRRGETQYF
TRBJ2-7 | NA | few | TRBV6-1 | TGTGCCAGCACCCAAGGGGGACTCTACTACGAGCAGTACTTC | CASTQGGLYYEQYF
TRBJ2-3 | NA | few | TRBV7-9 | TGTGCCAGCAGCATCCTCCCCTTACGGGGGGCTGTCACAGATACGCAGTATTTT | CASSILPLRGAVTDTQYF
TRBJ2-7 | NA | NA | TRBV29-1 | TGCAGCGTTGCGGACAACCCGTACGAGCAGTACTTC | CSVADNPYEQYF
TRBJ2-7 | NA | once | TRBV2 | TGTGCCAGCATTAGGGCAGTGAGCTCCTACGAGCAGTACTTC | CASIRAVSSYEQYF
TRBJ2-5 | NA | few | TRBV5-1 | TGCGCCAGCAGCCCGGGATTATTGGATCAAGAGACCCAGTACTTC | CASSPGLLDQETQYF
TRBJ2-5 | NA | NA | TRBV5-8 | TGCGCCAGCAGCCAAGTTGGGGGTTTCGGCGGAGAGACCCAGTACTTC | CASSQVGGFGGETQYF
TRBJ2-4 | TRBD2 | NA | TRBV30 | TGTGCCTGGGCCCCGTGGGCTAGCGGGGGTACGGCGACGTACTTC | CAWAPWASGGTATYF
TRBJ2-5 | NA | NA | TRBV6-1 | TGTGCCAGCAGGAGGGATCCGGGGACCCAGTACTTC | CASRRDPGTQYF
TRBJ2-1 | TRBD2 | NA | TRBV30 | TGTGCCTGGAGTTTCGGGAGGGTCCCCAATGAGCAGTTCTTC | CAWSFGRVPNEQFF
TRBJ1-6 | NA | NA | TRBV15 | TGTGCCACCAGCAGAGAAGGGGATAATTCACCCCTCCACTTT | CATSREGDNSPLHF
TRBJ2-7 | NA | NA | TRBV5-1 | TGCGCCAGCAGCCGGGACACAATCTCCTACGAGCAGTACTTC | CASSRDTISYEQYF
TRBJ1-2 | NA | NA | TRBV5-1 | TGCGCCAGCAGCTTGTTTGGGGGCTACTATGGCTACACCTTC | CASSLFGGYYGYTF
TRBJ1-1 | NA | NA | TRBV30 | TGTGCCTGGATTACCGGGTTGAACACTGAAGCTTTCTTT | CAWITGLNTEAFF
TRBJ2-7 | NA | few | TRBV20-1 | TGCAGTGCTTTCAGGGGAGGGGAGCAGTACTTC | CSAFRGGEQYF
TRBJ1-5 | TRBD1 | NA | TRBV19 | TGTGCCACCAAACGGGAGACAGGGGATCAGCCCCAGCATTTT | CATKRETGDQPQHF
TRBJ2-7 | NA | NA | TRBV30 | TGTGCCTGGTTACCCTGGGACGCTACCTACGAGCAGTACTTC | CAWLPWDATYEQYF
TRBJ2-7 | NA | NA | TRBV7-8 | TGTGCCAGCAGCTTAGCGCTAGGGGGCGAGCAGTACTTC | CASSLALGGEQYF
TRBJ1-2 | TRBD1 | NA | TRBV25-1 | TGTGCCAGCAGCCGAGCAGGGGGCGAGAGCTATGGCTACACCTTC | CASSRAGGESYGYTF
TRBJ2-2 | NA | NA | TRBV6-5 | TGTGCCAGCAGGAATGCCGGGGAGCTGTTTTTT | CASRNAGELFF
TRBJ1-2 | TRBD1 | NA | TRBV7-2 | TGTGCCAGCAGCGCAATGCAGGGGGGCTATGGCTACACCTTC | CASSAMQGGYGYTF
TRBJ2-1 | NA | NA | TRBV25-1 | TGTGCCAGCAGTAACCCCCGGGCAGGGACGTCGACCCACAATGAGCAGTTCTTC | CASSNPRAGTSTHNEQFF
TRBJ1-2 | NA | few | TRBV25-1 | TGTGCCAGCAGTGAATCTCCAGGGGCTTTCTTTTTTGGCTACACCTTC | CASSESPGAFFFGYTF
TRBJ1-5 | NA | few | TRBV29-1 | TGCAGCGTTGGTGACAGTCTCAATCAGCCCCAGCATTTT | CSVGDSLNQPQHF
TRBJ2-1 | NA | few | TRBV7-2 | TGTGCCAGCAGCTTAGCGGGCTCCTACAATGAGCAGTTCTTC | CASSLAGSYNEQFF
TRBJ1-3 | NA | NA | TRBV11-2 | TGTGCCAGCAGCTTAGGTCACAGGGTGTACGGAAACACCATATATTTT | CASSLGHRVYGNTIYF
TRBJ1-2 | NA | NA | TRBV5-6 | TGTGCCAGCAGTTCGGAAAGGGCAGGCCTAGGCTACACCTTC | CASSSERAGLGYTF
TRBJ2-5 | NA | NA | TRBV27 | TGTGCCAGCAGTTTTAGGGTAGAAGAGACCCAGTACTTC | CASSFRVEETQYF
TRBJ1-2 | NA | NA | TRBV18 | TGTGCCAGCTCACCAACCGAGGGGTCCTATGGCTACACCTTC | CASSPTEGSYGYTF
TRBJ2-2 | TRBD1 | few | TRBV7-3 | TGTGCCAGCAGCGGACAGGGGACCGGGGAGCTGTTTTTT | CASSGQGTGELFF
TRBJ2-6 | NA | NA | TRBV30 | TGTGCCTGGAGGACCTCTCCGGGTCGAGCCAACGTCCTGACTTTC | CAWRTSPGRANVLTF